This paragraph covers one T cell receptor (beta chain) sequence. The entry originates in a study of cytomegalovirus exposure and HLA in healthy donors. The germline V gene encodes CDR1 SGHTA and CDR2 FQGTGA. This CDR3 comprises 13 residues. Trimming cost V 2 bases and J 4 bases, with 8 bases left between them. The PCR was carried out with 60 Vbeta primers and 13 Jbeta primers. Assay: immunoSEQ multiplex PCR; the TCRdb copy retains only in-frame clones and omits some. The sample carries about 190,000 clones, roughly 84% recorded once. Sampled while nominally healthy, donors likely had unrecorded immune exposures.

The chain couples TRBV7-3 to TRBJ1-1, with a tentative D call TRBD1 (5 bases). This TCR was sampled from a boy aged 10-17 years in good health and CMV-seronegative. Specimen: PBMCs. The CDR3 is CASSLGGGTEAFF. CDR3 coding DNA: TGTGCCAGCAGCTTAGGGGGGGGCACTGAAGCTTTCTTT.